The source of this TCR beta chain is a study of shared clonotypes between healthy human individuals. Germline loops: CDR1 MNHEY, CDR2 SVGAGI. Trimming left V 5 bases short and J 2 bases short, with 16 bases between. The CDR3 sequence is 15 residues long. The protocol was immunoSEQ multiplex PCR, while the TCRdb copy is restricted to in-frame clones and leaves out a portion. The sample shows roughly 640,000 clones, 97% of them seen only once. Sequenced input: naive CD4+ T cells sorted from blood. Indicated subset: CD45RA+ positively selected. The J gene is TRBJ2-7, the V gene TRBV6-5; D possibly uses TRBD1 or TRBD2 (5 bases each). This receptor was identified in a woman younger than 45 in good health. CDR3: CASSHDRDRAYEQYF. In DNA form, the CDR3 reads TGTGCCAGCAGTCACGACCGGGACCGTGCCTACGAGCAGTACTTC.